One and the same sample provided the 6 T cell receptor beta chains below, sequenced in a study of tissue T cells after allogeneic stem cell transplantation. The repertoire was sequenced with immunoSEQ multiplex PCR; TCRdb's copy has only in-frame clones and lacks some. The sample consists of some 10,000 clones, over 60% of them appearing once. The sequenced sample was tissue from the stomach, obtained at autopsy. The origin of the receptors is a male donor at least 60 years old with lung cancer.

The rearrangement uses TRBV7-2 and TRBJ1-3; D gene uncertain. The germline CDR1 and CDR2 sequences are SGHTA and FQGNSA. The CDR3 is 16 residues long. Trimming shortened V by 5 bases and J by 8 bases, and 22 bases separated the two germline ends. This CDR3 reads CASSARNILSGDTIYF. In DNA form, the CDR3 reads TGTGCCAGCAGCGCCCGAAATATCCTCAGCGGAGACACCATATATTTT.

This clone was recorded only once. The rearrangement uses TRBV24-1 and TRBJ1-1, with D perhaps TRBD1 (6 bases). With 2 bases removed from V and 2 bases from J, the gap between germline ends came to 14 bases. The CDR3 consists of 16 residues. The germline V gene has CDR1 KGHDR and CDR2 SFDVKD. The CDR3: CATSDSRGGANTEAFF. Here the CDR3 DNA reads TGTGCCACCAGTGATTCTCGTGGGGGCGCTAACACTGAAGCTTTCTTT.

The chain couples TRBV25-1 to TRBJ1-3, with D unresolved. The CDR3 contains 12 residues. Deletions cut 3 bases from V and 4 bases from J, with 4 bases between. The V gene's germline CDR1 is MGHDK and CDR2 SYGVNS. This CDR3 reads CASSDYGNTIYF. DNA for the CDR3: TGTGCCAGCAGTGACTACGGAAACACCATATATTTT.

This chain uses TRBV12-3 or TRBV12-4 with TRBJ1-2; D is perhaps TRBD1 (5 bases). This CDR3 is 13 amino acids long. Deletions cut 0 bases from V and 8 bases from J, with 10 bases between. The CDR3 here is CASSLAQGTGYTF. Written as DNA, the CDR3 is TGTGCCAGCAGTTTAGCGCAAGGGACGGGCTACACCTTC.

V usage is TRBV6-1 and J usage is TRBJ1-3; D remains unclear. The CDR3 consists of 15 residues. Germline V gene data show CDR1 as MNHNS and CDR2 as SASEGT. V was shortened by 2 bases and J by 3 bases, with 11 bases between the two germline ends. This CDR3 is CASSETASGGNTIYF. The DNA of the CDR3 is TGTGCCAGCAGTGAAACTGCCTCGGGTGGAAACACCATATATTTT.

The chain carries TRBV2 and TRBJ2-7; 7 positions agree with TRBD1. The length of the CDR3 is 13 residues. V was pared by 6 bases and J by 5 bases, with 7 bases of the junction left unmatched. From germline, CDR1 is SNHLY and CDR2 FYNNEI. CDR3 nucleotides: TGTGCCAGCAGCTGGACAGGTAATAACGAGCAGTACTTC. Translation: CASSWTGNNEQYF.